Presented here are 30 T cell receptor beta chains from one specimen sequenced in a study of identical twins. One entry per CDR3 protein, called by TCRdb with MiXCR from the 5' RACE reads. This sample carries around 1.7 million distinct CDR3 sequences, less than 35% of them seen once, and the ten largest clones take approximately 0.29%. Sequencing was performed on cord blood. The source of these receptors is a newborn girl in good health.

This clonotype was seen a few times. CDR3 amino acids: CASSAQGSGNQPQHF. CDR3 bases: TGTGCCAGCAGTGCACAGGGATCGGGCAATCAGCCCCAGCATTTT. This chain uses TRBV6-1 with TRBJ1-5; tentatively, D is TRBD1 (6 bases). This CDR3 is built from 15 residues. V was pared by 4 bases and J by 2 bases, with 12 bases between. The germline V gene has CDR1 MNHNS and CDR2 SASEGT.

This clonotype showed up just once. V gene TRBV4-2 combines with J gene TRBJ2-3, with D possibly called TRBD1 or TRBD2 (5 bases each). The CDR3 contains 16 residues. Germline V gives CDR1 LGHNA, CDR2 YNFKEQ. The V end lost 0 bases, the J end lost 0 bases, and 10 bases lay between the germline ends. The CDR3 loop reads CASSQDPWGSTDTQYF. The CDR3 DNA follows: TGTGCCAGCAGCCAAGATCCGTGGGGGAGCACAGATACGCAGTATTTT.

The V call is TRBV11-1, the J call TRBJ2-5, with 10 nucleotides matching TRBD2. V lost 5 bases, J lost 5 bases, and 14 bases stayed unmatched. The CDR3 contains 17 residues. The germline V gene has CDR1 SGHAT and CDR2 FQDESV (reference sequence). Here the CDR3 DNA reads TGTGCCAGCAGCCTGACGCTGTTTAGCGGGAGGCCCGAGACCCAGTACTTC. This codes for CASSLTLFSGRPETQYF.

The chain has TRBV7-9 and TRBJ2-7; 11 positions agree with TRBD2. The V gene's germline CDR1 is SEHNR and CDR2 FQNEAQ (reference sequence). The junction had 10 bases not matched to a gene; V was cut back by 2 bases and J by 7 bases. CDR3 size: 16 residues. Here the CDR3 reads CASSLLAGGLNNEQYF. The DNA for the CDR3 is TGTGCCAGCAGCTTACTAGCGGGAGGTCTAAACAATGAGCAGTACTTC.

The V call is TRBV4-1, the J call TRBJ2-1; weak D call: TRBD2 (5 bases). This CDR3 has 14 residues. Germline CDR1 and CDR2: MGHRA and YSYEKL. V lost 4 bases to trimming and J lost 13 bases, with 20 bases between them. This CDR3 reads CASSPYRDQETQFF. The CDR3 DNA sequence: TGCGCCAGCAGCCCTTATCGGGATCAAGAGACCCAGTTCTTC.

A few counts support this clonotype. The V and J genes are TRBV4-2 and TRBJ1-5, with unresolved D. The CDR3 totals 14 residues. V was pared by 0 bases and J by 11 bases, with 14 bases between. Germline values: CDR1 LGHNA, CDR2 YNFKEQ. CDR3 loop: CASSQEARVGTQHF. In nucleotides, the CDR3 is TGTGCCAGCAGCCAAGAAGCCCGGGTTGGGACCCAGCATTTT.

Regarding this clonotype: An end of the junction does not agree with germline; a read error may underlie this. This chain links TRBV6-1 with TRBJ2-3; D unresolved. The CDR3 length is 13 residues. Germline values: CDR1 MNHNS, CDR2 SASEGT. DNA for the CDR3: TGTGCCGGCAGTTCCCCCAGCACAGATACGCAGTATTTT. As protein: CAGSSPSTDTQYF.

J is TRBJ2-5 and V is TRBV10-3, with 10 nucleotides matching TRBD2. Germline CDR1 reads ENHRY; CDR2 reads SYGVKD. The CDR3 has 16 residues. The V gene end was trimmed by 2 bases and the J gene end by 2 bases; junction bases not matched to a gene: 5. The CDR3 is CAISENLAGEQETQYF. The CDR3, as DNA: TGTGCCATCAGTGAGAATCTAGCGGGGGAGCAAGAGACCCAGTACTTC.

The chain carries TRBV20-1 and TRBJ1-6; weak D call: TRBD1 (5 bases). V was cut by 0 bases and J by 9 bases, with 21 bases left in between. The CDR3 is made up of 17 amino acids. Germline assignment: CDR1 DFQATT and CDR2 SNEGSKA (reference sequence). The CDR3 DNA reads TGCAGTGCTAGAGAGGCCCTAGGCAGGGCCATTAGTTCACCCCTCCACTTT. Translating it yields CSAREALGRAISSPLHF.

Notes on this clonotype: A much larger clone is a single base away; this may be a read error. The chain carries TRBV4-1 and TRBJ1-2; 8 bases are a match to TRBD1. From germline, CDR1 is MGHRA and CDR2 YSYEKL. The CDR3 extends over 15 amino acids. The CDR3 nucleotides read TGCGCCAGCCGGGACAGGTCTACCTTCAACTATGGCTGCACCTTC. It encodes CASRDRSTFNYGCTF.

CDR3: CSALSGGARNEQFF. In nucleotides, the CDR3 is TGCAGTGCTCTCAGCGGGGGGGCTAGAAATGAGCAGTTCTTC. The chain recombines TRBV20-1 with TRBJ2-1; TRBD2 matches 10 bases. V shed 5 bases, J shed 7 bases, and the junction held 8 bases outside the gene matches. The germline V gene has CDR1 DFQATT and CDR2 SNEGSKA (reference sequence). The CDR3 totals 14 residues.

The chain combines TRBV10-3 with TRBJ1-5, with unresolved D. Trimming stripped 4 bases from V and 3 bases from J, with 19 bases between. Germline V gene sequence: CDR1 ENHRY, CDR2 SYGVKD. The CDR3 spans 17 residues. CDR3 amino acids: CAISASWSELVNQPQHF. CDR3 sequence (DNA): TGTGCCATCAGTGCCTCGTGGTCGGAGTTGGTCAATCAGCCCCAGCATTTT.

The chain uses TRBV3-1 and TRBJ2-7; 10 nucleotides line up with TRBD2. CDR3 length: 17 amino acids. Germline assignment: CDR1 LGHDT and CDR2 YNNKEL (reference sequence). Trimming cost V 3 bases and J 0 bases; bases outside gene matches: 8. CDR3 coding DNA: TGTGCCAGCAGCCATCCCTTTAGCGGGGGGTTCTCCTACGAGCAGTACTTC. It translates to CASSHPFSGGFSYEQYF.

This chain connects TRBV4-1 to TRBJ2-7, with 7 positions matching TRBD2. The CDR3 length is 17 residues. Germline CDR1 MGHRA, CDR2 YSYEKL. With 5 bases clipped from V and 7 bases from J, the junction kept 20 bases outside the gene matches. CDR3 loop: CASSGRLAGDFYNEQYF. The CDR3 bases are TGCGCCAGCAGCGGACGACTGGCGGGGGACTTTTACAATGAGCAGTACTTC.

There are a few counts of this clonotype. The chain combines TRBV9 with TRBJ2-5; D remains unclear. V was pared by 1 base and J by 11 bases, with 18 bases between. This CDR3 has 14 residues. The germline V gene encodes CDR1 SGDLS and CDR2 YYNGEE. The CDR3 here is CASSVHPADNEQYF. DNA for the CDR3: TGTGCCAGCAGCGTACATCCAGCAGACAATGAGCAGTACTTC.

This clonotype was observed a few times. The chain uses TRBV28 and TRBJ2-1; D possibly uses TRBD1 or TRBD2 (6 bases each). Germline values: CDR1 MDHEN, CDR2 SYDVKM. Trimming stripped 7 bases from V and 8 bases from J, with 24 bases between. This CDR3 comprises 16 residues. The CDR3 region has the DNA TGTGCCAGCACCCCGGGGGCGGCTAGCGCATTGGATGAGCAGTTCTTC. This gives the protein CASTPGAASALDEQFF. Full variable domain (outside the CDR3, taken from reference TRBV28 and TRBJ2-1): DVKVTQSSRYLVKRTGEKVFLECVQDMDHENMFWYRQDPGLGLRLIYFSYDVKMKEKGDIPEGYSVSREKKERFSLILESASTNQTSMYLCASTPGAASALDEQFFGPGTRLTVL.

In its sample, this clonotype was seen a few times. The chain carries TRBV12-5 and TRBJ2-1; no firm D call. Per the germline V gene, CDR1 is LGHNT and CDR2 is FRNRAP. There are 12 residues in the CDR3. The V gene lost 0 bases and the J gene lost 10 bases, with 7 bases spanning the gap. The CDR3 here is CASGLVYGEQFF. In DNA form, the CDR3 reads TGTGCTAGTGGTTTGGTTTACGGAGAGCAGTTCTTC.

This clonotype was detected only a few times. This chain joins TRBV7-6 and TRBJ2-3; TRBD2 might be the D (5 bases). CDR1 and CDR2 from the germline V gene are SGHVS and FNYEAQ. With 4 bases removed from V and 2 bases from J, the gap between germline ends came to 16 bases. The CDR3 extends over 16 amino acids. The CDR3 DNA sequence: TGTGCCAGCAGCTCACGTCTTCGGGAACCCACAGATACGCAGTATTTT. Translated, it gives CASSSRLREPTDTQYF.

The chain carries TRBV6-5 and TRBJ2-1, with 9 positions matching TRBD2. The V gene's germline CDR1 is MNHEY and CDR2 SVGAGI. The CDR3 has 16 residues. V was clipped by 0 bases and J by 6 bases; unmatched bases: 6. CDR3 DNA sequence: TGTGCCAGCAGTTACTCGGGTCTAGCGGGGACCAATGAGCAGTTCTTC. This translates into CASSYSGLAGTNEQFF.

This sequence joins TRBV10-3 and TRBJ2-5; 7 bases are a match to TRBD2. This CDR3 is built from 16 residues. V trimming: 4 bases; J trimming: 11 bases; junction bases outside the gene matches: 19. CDR1 and CDR2 (germline): ENHRY, SYGVKD. The CDR3 nucleotides read TGTGCCATCAGTGGGACTTCTGGGCGGGGGTACAATGAGCAGTACTTC. Protein sequence: CAISGTSGRGYNEQYF.

This chain connects TRBV12-3 or TRBV12-4 to TRBJ1-1, with a weak D call TRBD1 (5 bases). CDR3 length: 15 residues. Deletions cut 3 bases from V and 0 bases from J, with 11 bases between. The CDR3 DNA is TGTGCCAGCAGTTTGCAGGGATTCTTGAACACTGAAGCTTTCTTT. The encoded protein is CASSLQGFLNTEAFF.

Of note for this clonotype: Relative to the germline gene, one junction end is altered; a read error may explain this. DNA for the CDR3: TGTGTCACCAGTGGCAGACAGGAGCATCAGCCCCAGCATTTT. As protein: CVTSGRQEHQPQHF. This rearrangement joins TRBV24-1 to TRBJ1-5, with D perhaps matching TRBD1 (6 bases). Germline values: CDR1 KGHDR, CDR2 SFDVKD. There are 14 residues in the CDR3.

This clonotype has more than one count but fewer than ten. J is TRBJ2-6 and V is TRBV6-1; perhaps TRBD1 as D (5 bases). Germline CDR1 and CDR2: MNHNS and SASEGT. The CDR3 contains 21 residues. The V end was cut by 0 bases, the J end by 1 base, with 22 bases between. The chain's CDR3 is CASSEAEFGDRSFSGANVLTF. The CDR3 DNA reads as TGTGCCAGCAGTGAAGCGGAATTCGGAGACAGATCCTTTTCTGGGGCCAACGTCCTGACTTTC.

The chain carries TRBV3-1 and TRBJ2-1; 8 bases match TRBD2. CDR1 and CDR2 from the germline V gene are LGHDT and YNNKEL (reference sequence). Trimming took 0 bases from V and 4 from J; bases not matched to a gene: 5. The CDR3 totals 16 residues. In nucleotides, the CDR3 is TGTGCCAGCAGCCAAGATTTTCCGGGAGGGTACAATGAGCAGTTCTTC. Translating gives CASSQDFPGGYNEQFF.

V and J are TRBV11-2 and TRBJ2-1; TRBD2 agrees at 9 bases. Trimming at V came to 5 bases and at J to 13 bases, leaving 15 bases not matched to a gene. Germline loops: CDR1 SGHAT, CDR2 FQNNGV. The CDR3 contains 15 residues. The CDR3 nucleotides read TGTGCCAGCAGCGCTAGCGGGATTGGTTGGGAGACCCAGTTCTTC. Translation gives CASSASGIGWETQFF.

The chain couples TRBV6-5 to TRBJ2-7; 9 bases line up with TRBD1. The CDR3 is 17 residues long. The germline V gene has CDR1 MNHEY and CDR2 SVGAGI. The V gene end was trimmed by 0 bases and the J gene end by 2 bases; junction bases not matched to a gene: 8. The CDR3 here is CASSYSPDRGGPYEQYF. CDR3 DNA: TGTGCCAGCAGTTACTCCCCCGACAGGGGGGGACCCTACGAGCAGTACTTC.

This clonotype was seen at least ten times. The chain combines TRBV4-2 with TRBJ2-7, with 11 bases that match TRBD2. The CDR3 sequence is 19 residues long. Trimming at V came to 0 bases and at J to 3 bases, leaving 13 bases not matched to a gene. From germline, CDR1 is LGHNA and CDR2 YNFKEQ. The CDR3 sequence: CASSQDKGTSGSWGYEQYF. CDR3 in DNA: TGTGCCAGCAGCCAAGATAAAGGAACTAGCGGGAGTTGGGGCTACGAGCAGTACTTC.

This clonotype was seen a few times. The CDR3 region is CASQNRAPLGIDTQYF. CDR3 DNA sequence: TGCGCCAGCCAGAACCGGGCCCCGCTGGGGATAGATACGCAGTATTTT. The chain joins TRBV5-1 to TRBJ2-3; no reliable D call. The V end lost 7 bases, the J end lost 5 bases, and 23 bases lay between the germline ends. Germline V gives CDR1 SGHRS, CDR2 YFSETQ. The CDR3 consists of 16 residues.

The gene calls are TRBV9 and TRBJ1-2; tentatively, D is TRBD1 (6 bases). There are 14 residues in the CDR3. Germline V gene lookup returns CDR1 SGDLS and CDR2 YYNGEE. Trimming cost V 7 bases and J 8 bases, with 21 bases left between them. The CDR3, as DNA: TGTGCCAGCTTCCGGACCGACAGGCTAGGAGGCTACACCTTC. It translates to CASFRTDRLGGYTF.

CDR3 DNA: TGTGCCAGCAGTCTCCTAGCGGAGGGGAATGAGCAGTTCTTC. This codes for CASSLLAEGNEQFF. V is TRBV28 and J is TRBJ2-1; 7 positions agree with TRBD2. The CDR3 spans 14 residues. In germline, CDR1 is MDHEN, CDR2 SYDVKM. The V segment lost 5 bases and the J segment 7 bases; nucleotides outside the gene matches: 8.